This passage covers 23 T cell receptor beta chains from one sample sequenced in a study of cytomegalovirus exposure and HLA in healthy donors. The PCR used 60 Vbeta and 13 Jbeta primers. This table comes from immunoSEQ multiplex PCR, and its TCRdb copy is limited to in-frame clones, with some not included. This table has over 85,000 clones, about 80% appearing once. The sample consisted of PBMCs. The receptors derive from a man aged 35 to 55 in good health and CMV-seronegative.

The chain carries TRBV28 and TRBJ2-2; D not certain. V was shortened by 5 bases and J by 5 bases, with 6 bases between the two germline ends. Germline CDR1 reads MDHEN; CDR2 reads SYDVKM. The CDR3 covers 12 residues. CDR3 in DNA: TGTGCCAGCAGTACTCCAACCGGGGAGCTGTTTTTT. Translating gives CASSTPTGELFF.

This rearrangement joins TRBV30 to TRBJ2-5; 8 positions agree with TRBD1. The J call may be faulty, since TRBJ2-7 better matches the DNA end. Germline CDR1 GTSNPN, CDR2 SVGIG (reference sequence). The CDR3 covers 16 residues. The CDR3 DNA reads TGTGCCTGGAGTTCAATCGCGACAGGGGAACTCTACGAGCAGTACTTC. Translation gives CAWSSIATGELYEQYF.

This chain connects TRBV6-6 to TRBJ1-6, with a tentative D call TRBD1 (5 bases). The CDR3 loop spans 15 amino acids. V lost 6 bases and J 6 bases, leaving 15 bases between the germline ends. Germline V CDR1 and CDR2: MNHNY, SVGAGI (reference sequence). The CDR3 sequence: CASRNQGSSNSPLHF. The CDR3 DNA follows: TGTGCCAGCAGGAATCAGGGATCGAGTAATTCACCCCTCCACTTT.

The chain has TRBV27 and TRBJ1-1; TRBD1 matches 7 bases. CDR3 length: 13 residues. Germline-derived CDR1 and CDR2 are MNHEY and SMNVEV (reference sequence). J was trimmed by 6 bases and V by 2 bases; bases with no gene match: 3. This CDR3 is CASSLTGESEAFF. CDR3 DNA sequence: TGTGCCAGCAGTTTAACAGGGGAGTCTGAAGCTTTCTTT.

As for this clone: A junction boundary mismatches the germline segment, possibly from a read error. CDR3 sequence reads: CASSQEAGLDTRF. The CDR3, as DNA: TGCGCCAGCAGCCAAGAAGCCGGATTGGACACGCGGTTC. The V call is TRBV4-1, the J call TRBJ1-2, with D perhaps matching TRBD1 (5 bases). The germline CDR1 and CDR2 sequences are MGHRA and YSYEKL. There are 13 residues in the CDR3.

This clone came up once. The V call is TRBV9, the J call TRBJ2-1; 7 bases align to TRBD2. CDR1 and CDR2 from the germline V gene are SGDLS and YYNGEE. CDR3 length: 15 residues. V was clipped by 4 bases and J by 2 bases; unmatched bases: 6. The CDR3 is CASSPGGTPYNEQFF. The CDR3 DNA sequence: TGTGCCAGCAGCCCCGGGGGGACTCCCTACAATGAGCAGTTCTTC.

The table lists this clone with a few counts. CDR3 bases: TGTGCCAGTAGTGTGGACAGGGTTGGAAACACTGAAGCTTTCTTT. As protein: CASSVDRVGNTEAFF. The rearrangement links TRBV19 to TRBJ1-1; 8 nucleotides match TRBD1. The CDR3 is made up of 15 amino acids. V trimming: 5 bases; J trimming: 2 bases; junction bases outside the gene matches: 7. Per germline, CDR1 LNHDA and CDR2 SQIVND (reference sequence). The complete variable domain, with remaining parts taken from reference TRBV19 and TRBJ1-1, reads DGGITQSPKYLFRKEGQNVTLSCEQNLNHDAMYWYRQDPGQGLRLIYYSQIVNDFQKGDIAEGYSVSREKKESFPLTVTSAQKNPTAFYLCASSVDRVGNTEAFFGQGTRLTVV.

The chain joins TRBV6-1 to TRBJ1-5; 7 bases are shared with TRBD1. Germline CDR1 and CDR2: MNHNS and SASEGT. V trimming: 1 base; J trimming: 7 bases; junction bases outside the gene matches: 10. The CDR3 has 16 residues. CDR3 sequence reads: CASSEGRTGGLQPQHF. The CDR3 nucleotides are TGTGCCAGCAGTGAAGGCCGGACAGGAGGTTTGCAGCCCCAGCATTTT.

This clone appeared a few times. V gene TRBV9 combines with J gene TRBJ2-1; tentative D call: TRBD1 (6 bases). Trimming removed 4 bases at V and 15 bases at J, with 17 bases between. CDR1 is SGDLS, CDR2 YYNGEE, per germline. The length of the CDR3 is 12 residues. The CDR3 reads CASSLQGTWLFF. Written as DNA, the CDR3 is TGTGCCAGCAGCCTGCAGGGGACCTGGCTGTTCTTC.

The chain joins TRBV21-1 to TRBJ2-1; the table's D call, TRBD2, was not checked against the DNA. TRBV21-1 is assigned pseudogene status. CDR3 length equals 17 residues. The CDR3 loop reads CASSKGWGGLSYNEQFF. CDR3 DNA: TGTGCCAGCAGCAAAGGGTGGGGGGGCCTCTCCTACAATGAGCAGTTCTTC.

In DNA, the CDR3 is TGCGCCAGCAGCTTGGTTCTAGCGGCCACAGATACGCAGTATTTT. Amino acid sequence: CASSLVLAATDTQYF. This sequence joins TRBV5-1 and TRBJ2-3, with 7 bases aligning to TRBD2. Germline loops: CDR1 SGHRS, CDR2 YFSETQ. V was clipped by 0 bases and J by 2 bases; unmatched bases: 3. CDR3 length equals 15 residues.

This clone was counted between two and nine times. V is TRBV29-1 and J is TRBJ2-7; 8 bases map to TRBD1. CDR1 and CDR2 (germline): SQVTM, ANQGSEA. Trimming took 1 base from V and 6 from J; bases not matched to a gene: 5. There are 13 residues in the CDR3. CDR3 nucleotide sequence: TGCAGCGTTGAAGGGACAGGGAAATTCGAGCAGTACTTC. It translates to CSVEGTGKFEQYF.

The J gene is TRBJ2-5, the V gene TRBV29-1; 10 nucleotides align to TRBD2. Trimming at V came to 7 bases and at J to 5 bases, leaving 10 bases not matched to a gene. Germline V lookup: CDR1 SQVTM, CDR2 ANQGSEA. The CDR3 is 14 amino acids. CDR3 nucleotides: TGCAGCGCCCGCGTACTAGCGGGGCATGAGACCCAGTACTTC. Translated: CSARVLAGHETQYF.

J is TRBJ1-2 and V is TRBV28; TRBD1 matches at 7 bases. The V and J ends lost 5 bases and 5 bases, in that order; junction bases with no gene match: 11. CDR1 and CDR2 (germline): MDHEN, SYDVKM. The CDR3 sequence is 15 residues long. The CDR3 is CASSALRGIRYGYTF. As DNA, the CDR3 is TGTGCCAGCAGTGCCCTCAGGGGGATCAGATATGGCTACACCTTC.

This clone was seen a handful of times. The chain uses TRBV5-4 and TRBJ2-5; D might be TRBD2 (6 bases). Trimming left V 2 bases short and J 4 bases short, with 18 bases between. CDR1 and CDR2 from the germline V gene are SGHNT and YYREEE (reference sequence). The CDR3 is 16 residues long. The CDR3 sequence is CASSFQIAAEGETQYF. In DNA form, the CDR3 reads TGTGCCAGCAGCTTTCAGATAGCAGCGGAGGGAGAGACCCAGTACTTC.

This clone was found once. The chain links TRBV7-2 to TRBJ2-7; D is uncertain. This CDR3 is 16 amino acids long. Germline values: CDR1 SGHTA, CDR2 FQGNSA. The ends were cut back, 5 bases at V and 0 bases at J, with 17 bases in the middle. The CDR3 reads CASSVGTADFSYEQYF. CDR3 nucleotide sequence: TGTGCCAGCAGCGTAGGAACTGCCGACTTCTCCTACGAGCAGTACTTC.

On this clone: Other DNA sequences in this sample translate to the same CDR3. The rearrangement joins TRBV25-1 to TRBJ1-1, with D hard to call. The CDR3 is 11 residues long. V lost 6 bases, J lost 4 bases, and 6 bases lay in between. CDR1 is MGHDK and CDR2 is SYGVNS in the germline V gene. CDR3 sequence: CASRRGTEAFF. The CDR3 DNA reads TGTGCCAGCAGACGGGGCACTGAAGCTTTCTTT.

CDR3 protein: CSARQGGNTEAFF. The CDR3 nucleotides read TGCAGCGCCCGACAGGGGGGGAACACTGAAGCTTTCTTT. The rearrangement uses TRBV29-1 and TRBJ1-1; 9 bases match TRBD1. The length of the CDR3 is 13 residues. J gave up 1 base and V 7 bases, and 4 bases lay outside the gene matches. Germline V gene lookup returns CDR1 SQVTM and CDR2 ANQGSEA.

The chain links TRBV5-1 to TRBJ2-3; 10 bases are shared with TRBD2. The CDR3 is 18 amino acids. In germline, CDR1 is SGHRS, CDR2 YFSETQ. V trimming: 4 bases; J trimming: 0 bases; junction bases outside the gene matches: 11. CDR3 DNA: TGCGCCAGCAGCAGCACTAGCGGGATCTATGATAGCACAGATACGCAGTATTTT. This sequence encodes CASSSTSGIYDSTDTQYF.

This sequence joins TRBV15 and TRBJ2-6, with TRBD1 identical over 11 bases. J was trimmed by 1 base and V by 0 bases; bases with no gene match: 11. Germline CDR1 is LNHNV and CDR2 is YYDKDF (reference sequence). The CDR3 has 21 residues. The CDR3 loop reads CATSRDLVSGQGDSGANVLTF. The CDR3 bases are TGTGCCACCAGCAGAGATCTAGTCTCGGGACAGGGGGATTCTGGGGCCAACGTCCTGACTTTC.

As regards this clone: A junction boundary mismatches the germline segment, possibly from a read error. The chain links TRBV10-1 to TRBJ2-1; D ambiguous. Germline loops: CDR1 WNHNN, CDR2 SYGVQD (reference sequence). The CDR3 is 14 amino acids. In nucleotides, the CDR3 is TGCGCTAGCAGTCAACAGCCGGCATACAATGAGCAGTTCTTC. Its protein is CASSQQPAYNEQFF.

The chain is built from TRBV5-1 and TRBJ2-7; tentative D call: TRBD1 (6 bases). V was trimmed by 0 bases and J by 4 bases, leaving 14 bases between them. The germline V gene encodes CDR1 SGHRS and CDR2 YFSETQ. CDR3 length: 15 residues. In DNA, the CDR3 is TGCGCCAGCAGCTTGGACGGCAGGGGTCCTTACGAGCAGTACTTC. It codes for CASSLDGRGPYEQYF.

This clone was counted a few times. This chain links TRBV27 with TRBJ1-1; TRBD1 is a possible D gene (6 bases). V shed 7 bases and J shed 0 bases, with 12 bases lying between them. From germline, CDR1 is MNHEY and CDR2 SMNVEV (reference sequence). The CDR3 loop spans 14 amino acids. Here the CDR3 DNA reads TGTGCCAGCAAACGACAGGCAGTGAACACTGAAGCTTTCTTT. Residues: CASKRQAVNTEAFF.